This T cell receptor (beta chain) was captured in a study of blood T cell repertoires in COVID-19. The CDR3 consists of 12 residues. J lost 3 bases, V lost 6 bases, and 0 bases had no gene match. Germline V gene lookup returns CDR1 SGHAT and CDR2 FQNNGV. Generated by immunoSEQ multiplex PCR, the TCRdb table keeps only in-frame clones and is missing some. Of about 140,000 clones listed, about four fifths are singletons. Participant age was about 18 to 95 years, and participants resided in about two dozen US areas. The rearrangement links TRBV11-2 to TRBJ2-7, with 9 nucleotides matching TRBD1. This clonotype was obtained from a woman under 30 who had been exposed to COVID-19. Source material: PBMCs or T cells enriched from blood (not recorded which). The CDR3 region is CASRGQGYEQYF. The CDR3 nucleotides read TGTGCCAGCAGGGGACAGGGCTACGAGCAGTACTTC.